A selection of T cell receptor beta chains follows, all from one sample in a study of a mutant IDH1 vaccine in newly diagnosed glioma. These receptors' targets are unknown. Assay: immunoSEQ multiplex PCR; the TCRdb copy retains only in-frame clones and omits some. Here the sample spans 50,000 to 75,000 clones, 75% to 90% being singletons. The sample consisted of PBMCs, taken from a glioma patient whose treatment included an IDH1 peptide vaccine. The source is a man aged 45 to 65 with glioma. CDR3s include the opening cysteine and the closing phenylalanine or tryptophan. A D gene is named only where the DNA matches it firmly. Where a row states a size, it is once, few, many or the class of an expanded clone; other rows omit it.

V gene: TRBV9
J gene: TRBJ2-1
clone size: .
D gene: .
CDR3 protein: CASSVLPDYNEQFF
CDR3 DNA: TGTGCCAGCAGCGTATTACCGGACTACAATGAGCAGTTCTTC

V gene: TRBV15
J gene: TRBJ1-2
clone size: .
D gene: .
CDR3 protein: CATSRQGPDYGYTF
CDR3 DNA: TGTGCCACCAGCAGACAGGGGCCGGACTATGGCTACACCTTC

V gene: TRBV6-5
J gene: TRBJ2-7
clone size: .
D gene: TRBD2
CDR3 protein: CASSPVAGGPGEQYF
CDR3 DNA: TGTGCCAGCAGCCCCGTGGCGGGAGGGCCGGGGGAGCAGTACTTC

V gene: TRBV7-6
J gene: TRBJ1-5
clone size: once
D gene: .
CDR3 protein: CASSLAANQPQHF
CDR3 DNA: TGTGCCAGCAGCTTGGCAGCAAATCAGCCCCAGCATTTT

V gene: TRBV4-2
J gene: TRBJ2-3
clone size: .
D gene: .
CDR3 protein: CASSHGGSADTQYF
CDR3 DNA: TGTGCCAGCAGCCATGGAGGTAGCGCAGATACGCAGTATTTT

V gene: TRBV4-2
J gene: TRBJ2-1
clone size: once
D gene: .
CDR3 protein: CASSQVVGQGPYNEQFF
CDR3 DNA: TGTGCCAGCAGCCAAGTCGTGGGGCAGGGCCCCTACAATGAGCAGTTCTTC

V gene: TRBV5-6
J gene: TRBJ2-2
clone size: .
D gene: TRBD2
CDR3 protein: CASRSSGGKNTGELFF
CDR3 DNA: TGTGCCAGCAGGTCTAGCGGCGGAAAGAACACCGGGGAGCTGTTTTTT

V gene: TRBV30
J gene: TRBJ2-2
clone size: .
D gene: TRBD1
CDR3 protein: CAWNQGAHGELFF
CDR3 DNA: TGTGCCTGGAACCAGGGGGCGCACGGGGAGCTGTTTTTT

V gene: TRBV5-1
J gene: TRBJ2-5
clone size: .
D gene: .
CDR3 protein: CASSLTLARRNQETQYF
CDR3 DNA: TGCGCCAGCAGCTTAACCCTAGCGAGACGAAACCAAGAGACCCAGTACTTC

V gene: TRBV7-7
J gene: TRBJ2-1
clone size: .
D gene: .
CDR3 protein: CASSLGVGRDEQFF
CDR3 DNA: TGTGCTAGCAGCTTAGGGGTCGGCAGGGATGAGCAGTTCTTC

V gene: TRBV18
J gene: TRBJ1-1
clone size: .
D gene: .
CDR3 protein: CASSRGQNTEAFF
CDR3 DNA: TGTGCCAGCTCTCGAGGCCAGAACACTGAAGCTTTCTTT

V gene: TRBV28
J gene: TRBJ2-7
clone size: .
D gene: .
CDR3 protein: CATEREYF
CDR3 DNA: TGTGCCACCGAGCGGGAGTACTTC

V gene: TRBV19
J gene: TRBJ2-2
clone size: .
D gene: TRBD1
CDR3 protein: CASGTAPNTGELFF
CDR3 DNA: TGTGCCAGTGGGACAGCCCCGAACACCGGGGAGCTGTTTTTT

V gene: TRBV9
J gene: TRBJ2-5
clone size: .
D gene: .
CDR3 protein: CASSEDSQMGETQYF
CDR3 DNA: TGTGCCAGCAGCGAGGACAGTCAAATGGGAGAGACCCAGTACTTC

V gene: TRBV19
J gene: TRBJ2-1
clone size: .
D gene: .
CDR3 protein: CASSLPGSNEQFF
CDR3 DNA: TGTGCCAGTAGTTTACCAGGGTCCAATGAGCAGTTCTTC

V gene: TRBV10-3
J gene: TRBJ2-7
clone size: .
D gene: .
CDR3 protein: CAIRPTSKDEQYF
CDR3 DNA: TGTGCCATCAGACCGACTAGTAAGGACGAGCAGTACTTC

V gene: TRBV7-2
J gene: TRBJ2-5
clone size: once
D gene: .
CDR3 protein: CASSPGQRGETQYF
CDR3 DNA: TGTGCCAGCAGCCCCGGACAAAGAGGGGAGACCCAGTACTTC

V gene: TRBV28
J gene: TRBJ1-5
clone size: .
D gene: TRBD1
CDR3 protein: CASSKTGESNQPQHF
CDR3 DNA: TGTGCCAGCAGCAAGACAGGGGAGAGCAATCAGCCCCAGCATTTT

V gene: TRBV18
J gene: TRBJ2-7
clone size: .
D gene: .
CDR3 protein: CASSPPEPLGHEQYF
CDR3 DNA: TGTGCCAGCTCACCACCGGAACCTCTAGGGCACGAGCAGTACTTC

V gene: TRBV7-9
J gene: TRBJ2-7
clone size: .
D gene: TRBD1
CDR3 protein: CASSRTGAYEQYF
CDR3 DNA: TGTGCCAGCAGCCGGACAGGGGCCTACGAGCAGTACTTC

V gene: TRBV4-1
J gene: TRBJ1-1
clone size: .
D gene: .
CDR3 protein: CASSQEGRGGNTEAFF
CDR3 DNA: TGCGCCAGCAGCCAAGAGGGTAGGGGGGGCAACACTGAAGCTTTCTTT

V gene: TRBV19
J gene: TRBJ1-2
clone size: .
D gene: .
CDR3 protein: CASSIQTAVYGYTF
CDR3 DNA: TGTGCCAGTAGTATACAGACTGCCGTCTATGGCTACACCTTC

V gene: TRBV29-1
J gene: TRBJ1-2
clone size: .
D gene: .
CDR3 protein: CSVSTGPGIYGYTF
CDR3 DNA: TGCAGCGTGTCTACAGGCCCTGGTATCTATGGCTACACCTTC

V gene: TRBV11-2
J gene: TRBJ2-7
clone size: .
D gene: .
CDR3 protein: CASSGVGEIGLVLYEQYF
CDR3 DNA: TGTGCCAGCAGCGGAGTTGGCGAAATAGGGTTGGTCCTCTACGAGCAGTACTTC

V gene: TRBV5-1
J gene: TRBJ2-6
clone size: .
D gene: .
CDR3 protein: CASSLGGGSGANVLTF
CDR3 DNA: TGCGCCAGCAGCTTGGGGGGTGGATCTGGGGCCAACGTCCTGACTTTC

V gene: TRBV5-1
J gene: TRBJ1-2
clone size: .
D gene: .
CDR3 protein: CASKPDLNYGYTF
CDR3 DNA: TGCGCCAGCAAACCGGACTTAAACTATGGCTACACCTTC

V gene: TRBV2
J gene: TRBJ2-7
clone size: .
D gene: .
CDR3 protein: CASSGPGASYEQYF
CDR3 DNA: TGTGCCAGCAGTGGTCCAGGGGCATCCTACGAGCAGTACTTC

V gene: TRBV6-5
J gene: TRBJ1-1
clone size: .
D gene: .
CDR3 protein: CAIRDTENTEAFF
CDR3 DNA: TGTGCCATAAGGGACACGGAGAACACTGAAGCTTTCTTT

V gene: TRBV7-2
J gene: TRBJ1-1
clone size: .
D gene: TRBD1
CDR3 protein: CASSLQGAGSEEAFF
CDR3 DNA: TGTGCCAGCAGCCTACAGGGGGCGGGATCTGAAGAAGCTTTCTTT

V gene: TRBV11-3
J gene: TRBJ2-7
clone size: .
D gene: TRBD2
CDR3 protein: CASSPRTSGVAEQYF
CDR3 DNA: TGTGCCAGCAGCCCCCGAACTAGCGGGGTCGCCGAGCAGTACTTC

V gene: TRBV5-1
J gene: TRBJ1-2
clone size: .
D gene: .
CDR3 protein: CASSSGGTSSYGYTF
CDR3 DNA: TGCGCCAGCAGCTCGGGCGGGACTTCTTCCTATGGCTACACCTTC

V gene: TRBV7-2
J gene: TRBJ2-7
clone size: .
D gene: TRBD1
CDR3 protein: CASSSADRGSYEQYF
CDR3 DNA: TGTGCCAGCAGCTCGGCTGACAGGGGTTCCTACGAGCAGTACTTC

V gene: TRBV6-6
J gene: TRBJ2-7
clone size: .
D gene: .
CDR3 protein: CASRARRGPYEQYF
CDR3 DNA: TGTGCCAGCAGAGCACGGAGGGGGCCTTACGAGCAGTACTTC

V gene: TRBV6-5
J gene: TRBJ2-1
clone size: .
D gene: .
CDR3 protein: CASTLSTGRYNEQFF
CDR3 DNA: TGTGCCAGCACCTTGAGTACAGGACGATACAATGAGCAGTTCTTC

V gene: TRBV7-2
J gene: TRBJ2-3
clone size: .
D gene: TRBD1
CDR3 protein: CASSIRTGFLDTQYF
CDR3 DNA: TGTGCCAGCAGCATAAGGACAGGATTCCTGGATACGCAGTATTTT

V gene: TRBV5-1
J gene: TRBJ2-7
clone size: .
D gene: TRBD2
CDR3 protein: CASSPGLAGAYEQYF
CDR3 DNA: TGCGCCAGCAGCCCGGGACTAGCGGGCGCCTACGAGCAGTACTTC

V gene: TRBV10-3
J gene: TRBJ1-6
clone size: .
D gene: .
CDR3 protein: CAISADGSPLHF
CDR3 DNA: TGTGCCATCAGTGCAGACGGGTCACCTCTCCACTTT

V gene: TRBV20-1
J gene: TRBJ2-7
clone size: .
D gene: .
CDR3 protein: CSVQLSYEQYF
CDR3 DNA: TGCAGTGTTCAACTCTCCTACGAGCAGTACTTC

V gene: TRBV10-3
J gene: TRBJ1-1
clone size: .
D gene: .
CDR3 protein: CAIRGGLTEEAFF
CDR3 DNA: TGTGCCATCAGGGGGGGCCTGACGGAGGAAGCTTTCTTT

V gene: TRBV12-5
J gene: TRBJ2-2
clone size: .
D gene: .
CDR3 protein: CASGKGTLKISGELFF
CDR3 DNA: TGTGCTAGTGGTAAAGGAACCCTGAAAATTTCCGGGGAGCTGTTTTTT

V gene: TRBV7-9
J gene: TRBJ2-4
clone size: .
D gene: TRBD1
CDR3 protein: CASSPADRGENIQYF
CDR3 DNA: TGTGCCAGCAGCCCAGCGGACAGGGGGGAGAACATTCAGTACTTC

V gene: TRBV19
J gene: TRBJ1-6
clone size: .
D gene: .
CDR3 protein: CASMKTGYNSPLHF
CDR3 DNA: TGTGCCAGTATGAAAACTGGGTACAATTCACCCCTCCACTTT

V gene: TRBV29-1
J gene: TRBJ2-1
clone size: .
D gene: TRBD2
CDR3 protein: CSVDLAESNEQFF
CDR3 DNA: TGCAGCGTTGACCTAGCGGAAAGCAATGAGCAGTTCTTC

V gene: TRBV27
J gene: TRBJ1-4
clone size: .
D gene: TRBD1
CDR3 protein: CASRPLTGSEKLFF
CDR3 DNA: TGTGCCAGCAGACCTTTGACAGGGAGTGAAAAACTGTTTTTT

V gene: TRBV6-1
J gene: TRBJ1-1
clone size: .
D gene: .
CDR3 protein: CASSAPTGNTEAFF
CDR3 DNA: TGTGCCAGCAGTGCACCGACAGGGAACACTGAAGCTTTCTTT